A selection of T cell receptor beta chains follows, all from one sample in a study of CD8+CD57+ T cells in acquired aplastic anemia. A single record per CDR3 protein comes from TCRdb applying MiXCR to the reads. Counted here are 80,000 or so distinct CDR3 sequences, around 70% occurring once; the ten biggest clones make up roughly 80%. Sequenced input: sorted CD4+, CD8+, or CD8+CD57+ T cells (not recorded which) from PBMCs. The receptors derive from a human donor with aplastic anemia. The CDR3 runs from the conserved cysteine through the conserved F or W. Fields, in order: V gene, CDR3 protein.

>TRBV10-3
CAIGASGGQETQYF
>TRBV20-1
CSAPELRTNPNQPQHF
>TRBV24-1
CATSDPTPRSTNEQFF
>TRBV20-1
CSAPSGTNEQYF
>TRBV6-4
CASSDSGGGAADTQYF
>TRBV29-1
CSVADYEQYF
>TRBV20-1
CSAKGQYLTYEQYF
>TRBV6-5
CASSSQENQPQHF
>TRBV29-1
CSVSGRGGGETQYF
>TRBV10-3
CAISVGGEQINEQFF
>TRBV2
CAIDGGGETQYF
>TRBV7-9
CASSYGEQLAGELFF
>TRBV15
CATSRGPRTDTEAFF
>TRBV10-2
CFRGQQETQYF
>TRBV2
CASSEVREGTGELFF
>TRBV7-9
CASSLEGGGNEKLFF
>TRBV2
CASSEVAGADTQYF
>TRBV19
CASSINRDRNQPQHF
>TRBV15
CATSSEGPVAQFF
>TRBV25-1
CASSQMTGTEAFF
>TRBV29-1
CSVRSRENTEAFF
>TRBV28
CASSLAAAILEQYF
>TRBV19
CASSIQGSDTQYF
>TRBV6-5
CASSYLAERTYNSPLHF
>TRBV12-3/TRBV12-4
CASSAPTSGRLEQYF
>TRBV29-1
CSVVGRGTGQDEQYF
>TRBV7-2
CASSPDGTTSGF
>TRBV20-1
CSASPQGLYEQYF
>TRBV7-8
CASSLAERFYEQYF
>TRBV12-3/TRBV12-4
CASSSPTGYEQYF
>TRBV4-2
CASSQGEGQDYEQYF
>TRBV9
CASSRTGEQFF
>TRBV7-9
CASSLAPGIYEQYF
>TRBV19
CATLAGGTDTQYF
>TRBV19
CASREVYSNQPQHF
>TRBV5-4
CASSERYGGGTQYF
>TRBV7-9
CASSARPGQLSYEQYF
>TRBV20-1
CSARDRGGWETQYF
>TRBV25-1
CASSGSRFKFKGYTF
>TRBV12-3/TRBV12-4
CASSSRQDLKGGYTF
>TRBV6-1
CASSDRQGLGEQFF
>TRBV19
CASRQGVQAFF
>TRBV7-1
CASSSQFPGLAGGSSYEQYF
>TRBV15
CATGASRDRGETQYF
>TRBV7-2
CASRRTASYEQYF
>TRBV19
CASKFRGQGRYEQYF
>TRBV20-1
CSARSQGGTGELFF
>TRBV29-1
CSVVQGGNYGYTF
>TRBV28
CASSSPGQGASGYGYTF
>TRBV10-3
CAISELGQINSGANVLTF
>TRBV9
CASSVDQGASQPQHF
>TRBV14
CASSQETQYF
>TRBV10-3
CAISESLAGGSRLGGYTF
>TRBV10-3
CAISGRQAHEQYF